These T cell receptor beta chains were read from a single sample in a study of T cell repertoires in ileal Crohn's disease. TCRdb keeps only in-frame clones here, not all; method: immunoSEQ multiplex PCR. The sample has approximately 14,000 clones; less than 85% are singletons. The specimen was ileal tissue. The receptors were gathered from an adult with Crohn's disease. Both conserved end residues are part of each CDR3. Fields, in order: J gene, V gene, D gene, clone size, CDR3 protein, CDR3 DNA. The D gene is left open where the match is weak. A clone size is listed for some rows: how often the clone was seen (once, few, many), or a class if it is expanded.

TRBJ2-5	TRBV27	TRBD2	-	CASRKFRGLAGRAETQYF	TGTGCCAGCAGGAAGTTCAGGGGACTAGCGGGGAGGGCGGAGACCCAGTACTTC
TRBJ2-3	TRBV6-6	TRBD2	few	CASSYGAGANWDTQYF	TGTGCCAGCAGTTACGGAGCGGGGGCTAATTGGGATACGCAGTATTTT
TRBJ1-4	TRBV4-1	TRBD1	once	CASSQDQAGTGSEKLFF	TGCGCCAGCAGCCAAGACCAAGCAGGGACAGGGAGTGAAAAACTGTTTTTT
TRBJ2-3	TRBV29-1	-	-	CSSIRWLNTDTQYF	TGCAGCTCTATAAGGTGGCTGAACACAGATACGCAGTATTTT
TRBJ1-2	TRBV11-3	-	-	CASSLLGSLLISTF	TGTGCCAGCAGCCTCCTGGGTAGTCTATTGATAAGCACCTTC
TRBJ2-7	TRBV11-2	-	-	CASSLERVYEQYF	TGTGCCAGCAGCTTAGAGAGGGTCTACGAGCAGTACTTC
TRBJ2-3	TRBV18	-	-	CASSSGADTQYF	TGTGCCAGCTCATCCGGTGCAGATACGCAGTATTTT
TRBJ2-7	TRBV7-2	-	-	CASSVRGEFAYEQYF	TGTGCCAGCAGCGTAAGGGGGGAATTTGCCTACGAGCAGTACTTC
TRBJ2-7	TRBV6-5	-	once	CASSSYYEQYF	TGTGCCAGCAGTTCCTACTACGAGCAGTACTTC
TRBJ1-6	TRBV7-9	-	-	CASSLSGSNNSPLHF	TGTGCCAGCAGCTTATCAGGGTCCAATAATTCACCCCTCCACTTT
TRBJ1-2	TRBV5-1	-	-	CASSLDNYGYTF	TGCGCCAGCAGCCTAGATAACTATGGCTACACCTTC
TRBJ2-7	TRBV5-1	-	-	CASSLGTHAYEQYF	TGCGCCAGCAGCCTTGGGACGCACGCCTACGAGCAGTACTTC
TRBJ2-1	TRBV6-1	-	-	CASSSNEGNEQFF	TGTGCCAGCAGTTCAAACGAGGGGAATGAGCAGTTCTTC
TRBJ1-2	TRBV4-2	-	-	CASSQDGGALYGYTF	TGTGCCAGCAGCCAAGACGGCGGGGCTCTCTATGGCTACACCTTC
TRBJ1-6	TRBV7-9	TRBD1	-	CASSPGQGDSPLHF	TGTGCCAGCAGCCCGGGACAGGGGGATTCACCCCTCCACTTT
TRBJ2-1	TRBV5-1	TRBD2	-	CASRWGSGNNEQFF	TGCGCCAGCAGGTGGGGGAGCGGGAACAATGAGCAGTTCTTC
TRBJ1-2	TRBV28	-	once	CASSFGQSGYTF	TGTGCCAGCAGTTTCGGACAGTCTGGCTACACCTTC
TRBJ1-6	TRBV5-6	-	once	CASSLSPGLTYNSPLHF	TGTGCCAGCAGCTTGAGCCCGGGTTTGACCTATAATTCACCCCTCCACTTT
TRBJ1-2	TRBV2	-	-	CASSSPGSTRRYTF	TGTGCCAGCAGTTCGCCGGGCAGTACGAGGAGATACACCTTC
TRBJ2-3	TRBV4-2	-	-	CASSQDLRITDTQYF	TGTGCCAGCAGCCAAGATCTTCGGATAACAGATACGCAGTATTTT
TRBJ1-1	TRBV5-4	-	few	CASSRGQGWWQGTEAFF	TGTGCCAGCAGCCGTGGGCAGGGATGGTGGCAGGGCACTGAAGCTTTCTTT
TRBJ2-7	TRBV10-1	TRBD1	-	CASIGTGPHEQYF	TGCGCCAGCATCGGGACAGGGCCCCACGAGCAGTACTTC
TRBJ2-7	TRBV9	-	-	CASSVERTDEQYF	TGTGCCAGCAGCGTCGAGCGGACGGACGAGCAGTACTTC
TRBJ1-1	TRBV30	-	-	CAWREGNTEAFF	TGTGCCTGGAGGGAGGGGAACACTGAAGCTTTCTTT
TRBJ1-1	TRBV5-1	TRBD1	few	CASSSGQGAEAFF	TGCGCCAGCAGCTCCGGACAGGGGGCTGAAGCTTTCTTT
TRBJ1-2	TRBV15	TRBD1	-	CATQGTGLFNYGYTF	TGTGCCACCCAGGGGACAGGCTTATTCAACTATGGCTACACCTTC
TRBJ1-5	TRBV7-2	TRBD1	once	CASSTRQGGQPQHF	TGTGCCAGCAGCACCCGACAGGGAGGTCAGCCCCAGCATTTT
TRBJ2-1	TRBV5-1	TRBD1	-	CASSLAFTGGAYNEQFF	TGCGCCAGCAGCTTGGCCTTTACAGGGGGCGCCTACAATGAGCAGTTCTTC
TRBJ2-7	TRBV5-1	-	-	CASKRGFSYEQYF	TGCGCCAGCAAACGAGGATTCTCCTACGAGCAGTACTTC